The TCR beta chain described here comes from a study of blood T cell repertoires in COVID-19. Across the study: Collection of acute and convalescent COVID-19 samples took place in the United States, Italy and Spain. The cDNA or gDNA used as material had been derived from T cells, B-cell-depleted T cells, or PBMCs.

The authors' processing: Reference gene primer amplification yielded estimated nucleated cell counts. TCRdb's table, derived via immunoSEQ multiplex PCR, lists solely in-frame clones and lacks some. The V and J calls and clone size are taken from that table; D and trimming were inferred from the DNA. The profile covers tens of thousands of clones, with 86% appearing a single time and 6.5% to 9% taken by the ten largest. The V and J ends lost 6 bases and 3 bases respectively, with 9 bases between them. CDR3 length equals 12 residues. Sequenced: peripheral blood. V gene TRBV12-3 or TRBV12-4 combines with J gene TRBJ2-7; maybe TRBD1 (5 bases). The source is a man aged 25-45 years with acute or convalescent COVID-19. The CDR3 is CASSSDIYEQYF. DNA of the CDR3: TGTGCCAGCAGCTCGGACATCTACGAGCAGTACTTC.